This T cell receptor (beta chain) was observed in a study of T cell changes during pregnancy in multiple sclerosis (dated 2019 in TCRdb). Looking at the study overall: The study looked at changes in the T cell repertoire across pregnancy in women with multiple sclerosis.

Regarding this clone: The clone's antigen remains unknown. No clone much larger than this one lies a single base away; base qualities are absent.

Libraries were constructed by the immunoSEQ multiplex PCR assay. The source is immuneACCESS, and TCRdb retained only in-frame sequences with V and J called. Part of the clones is not carried over; for the studies checked, unresolved V genes explain less than half of this, and the remainder is unexplained. This sample holds 74,000 or so clones; around nine tenths were observed only once. Jointly, the top ten make up roughly 0.21% of the sample. CDR1 and CDR2 are read off the germline V gene (reference sequence) as LNHDA and SQIVND. V lost 6 bases and J lost 1 base, and the count of bases not matched to a germline gene is 10. The CDR3 spans 16 residues, from the cysteine through the phenylalanine. Only CDR3 DNA is held: 48 bases, read in frame from base 1.

This clonotype was obtained from a female donor with multiple sclerosis, enrolled in a pregnancy study. The chain links TRBV19 with TRBJ2-7; TRBD1 agrees with 9 junctional bases. Material: CD4+ T cells from peripheral blood mononuclear cells, obtained before pregnancy. The DNA is as follows: TGTGCCAGTAGCCCAACGGACAGGGGAATTTCCTACGAGCAGTACTTC. This gives the protein CASSPTDRGISYEQYF.